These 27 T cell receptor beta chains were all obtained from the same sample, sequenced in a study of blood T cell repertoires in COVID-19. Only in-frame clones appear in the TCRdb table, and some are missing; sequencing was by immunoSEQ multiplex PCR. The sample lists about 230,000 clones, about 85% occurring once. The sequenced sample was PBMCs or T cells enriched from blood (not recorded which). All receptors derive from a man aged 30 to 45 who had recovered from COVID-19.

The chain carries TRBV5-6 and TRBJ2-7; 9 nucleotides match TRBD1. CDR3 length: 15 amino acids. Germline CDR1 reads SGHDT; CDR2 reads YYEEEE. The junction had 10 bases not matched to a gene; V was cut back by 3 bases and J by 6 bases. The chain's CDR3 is CASSSRDRVMGEQYF. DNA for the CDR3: TGTGCCAGCAGCTCCAGGGACAGGGTTATGGGCGAGCAGTACTTC.

In DNA, the CDR3 is TGTGCCAGCAGGGAGGGGCCGGGCAATCAGCCCCAGCATTTT. Its translation is CASREGPGNQPQHF. The chain employs TRBV6-5 and TRBJ1-5; a possible D gene is TRBD1 (5 bases). Trimming shortened V by 6 bases and J by 2 bases, and 11 bases separated the two germline ends. Germline V gene sequence: CDR1 MNHEY, CDR2 SVGAGI. The CDR3 covers 14 residues.

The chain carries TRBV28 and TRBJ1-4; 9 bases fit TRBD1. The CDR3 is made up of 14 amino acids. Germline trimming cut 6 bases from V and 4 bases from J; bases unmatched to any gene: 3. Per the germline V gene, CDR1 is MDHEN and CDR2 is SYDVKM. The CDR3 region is CASSTGGVNEKLFF. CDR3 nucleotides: TGTGCCAGCAGCACAGGGGGCGTTAATGAAAAACTGTTTTTT.

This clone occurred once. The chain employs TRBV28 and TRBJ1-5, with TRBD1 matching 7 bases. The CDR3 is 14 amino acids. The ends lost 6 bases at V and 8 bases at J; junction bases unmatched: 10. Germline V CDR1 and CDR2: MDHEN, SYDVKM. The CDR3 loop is CASRPQGGSEPQHF. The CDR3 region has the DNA TGTGCCAGCAGACCCCAGGGGGGTTCCGAGCCCCAGCATTTT.

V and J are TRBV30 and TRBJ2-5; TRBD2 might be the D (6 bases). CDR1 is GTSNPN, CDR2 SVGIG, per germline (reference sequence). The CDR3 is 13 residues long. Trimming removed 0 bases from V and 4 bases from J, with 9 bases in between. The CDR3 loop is CAWSVSGLETQYF. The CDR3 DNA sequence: TGTGCCTGGAGTGTAAGCGGGTTAGAGACCCAGTACTTC.

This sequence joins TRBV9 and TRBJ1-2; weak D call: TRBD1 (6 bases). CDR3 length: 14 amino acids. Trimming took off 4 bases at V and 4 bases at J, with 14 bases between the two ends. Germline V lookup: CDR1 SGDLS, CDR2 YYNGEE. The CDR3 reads CASSPSWDTYGYTF. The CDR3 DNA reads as TGTGCCAGCAGCCCATCGTGGGACACCTATGGCTACACCTTC. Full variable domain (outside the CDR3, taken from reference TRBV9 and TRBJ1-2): DSGVTQTPKHLITATGQRVTLRCSPRSGDLSVYWYQQSLDQGLQFLIQYYNGEERAKGNILERFSAQQFPDLHSELNLSSLELGDSALYFCASSPSWDTYGYTFGSGTRLTVV.

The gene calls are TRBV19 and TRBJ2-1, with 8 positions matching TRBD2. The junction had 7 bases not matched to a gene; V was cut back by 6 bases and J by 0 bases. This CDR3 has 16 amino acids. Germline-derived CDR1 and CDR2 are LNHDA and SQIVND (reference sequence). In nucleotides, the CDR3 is TGTGCCAGTAGACAAACCGGGACTAGCTCCTACAATGAGCAGTTCTTC. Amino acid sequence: CASRQTGTSSYNEQFF.

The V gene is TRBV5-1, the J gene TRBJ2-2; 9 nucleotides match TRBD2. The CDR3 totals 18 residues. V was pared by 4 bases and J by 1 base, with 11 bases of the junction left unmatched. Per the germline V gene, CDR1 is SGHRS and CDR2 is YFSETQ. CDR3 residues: CASSKETSGTKNTGELFF. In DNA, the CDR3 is TGCGCCAGCAGCAAGGAGACTAGCGGCACTAAGAACACCGGGGAGCTGTTTTTT.

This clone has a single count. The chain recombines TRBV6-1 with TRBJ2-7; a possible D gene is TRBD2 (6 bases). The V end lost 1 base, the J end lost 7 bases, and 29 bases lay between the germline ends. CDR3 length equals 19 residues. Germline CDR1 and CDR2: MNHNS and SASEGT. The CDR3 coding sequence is TGTGCCAGCAGTGAAGAAGCTCCAACCTTTATCGGGAGTAAAGGTGAGCAGTACTTC. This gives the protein CASSEEAPTFIGSKGEQYF.

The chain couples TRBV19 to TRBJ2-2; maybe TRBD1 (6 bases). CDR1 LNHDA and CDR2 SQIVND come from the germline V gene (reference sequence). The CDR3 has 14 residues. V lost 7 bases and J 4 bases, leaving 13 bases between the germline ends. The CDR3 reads CASILGAGTGELFF. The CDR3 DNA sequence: TGTGCCAGTATACTGGGGGCCGGCACCGGGGAGCTGTTTTTT.

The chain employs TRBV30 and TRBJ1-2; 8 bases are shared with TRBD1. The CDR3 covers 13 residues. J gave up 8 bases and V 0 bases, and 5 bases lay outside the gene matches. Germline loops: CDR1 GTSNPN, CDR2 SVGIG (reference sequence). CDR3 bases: TGTGCCTGGAGTGTACGGACAGGGCTCGGCTACACCTTC. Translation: CAWSVRTGLGYTF.

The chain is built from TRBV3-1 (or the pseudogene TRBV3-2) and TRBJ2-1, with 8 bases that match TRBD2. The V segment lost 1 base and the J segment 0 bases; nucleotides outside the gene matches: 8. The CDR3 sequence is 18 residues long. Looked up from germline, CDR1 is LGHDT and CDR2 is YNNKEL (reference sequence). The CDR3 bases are TGTGCCAGCAGCCAAGGACTCGACGGGACTAGCTCCTACAATGAGCAGTTCTTC. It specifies CASSQGLDGTSSYNEQFF.

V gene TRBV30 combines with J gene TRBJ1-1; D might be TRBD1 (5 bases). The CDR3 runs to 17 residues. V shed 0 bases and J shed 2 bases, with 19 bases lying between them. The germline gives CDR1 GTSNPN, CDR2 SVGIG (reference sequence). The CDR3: CAWSVLGFLGPNTEAFF. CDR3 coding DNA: TGTGCCTGGAGTGTATTGGGGTTTCTGGGGCCCAACACTGAAGCTTTCTTT.

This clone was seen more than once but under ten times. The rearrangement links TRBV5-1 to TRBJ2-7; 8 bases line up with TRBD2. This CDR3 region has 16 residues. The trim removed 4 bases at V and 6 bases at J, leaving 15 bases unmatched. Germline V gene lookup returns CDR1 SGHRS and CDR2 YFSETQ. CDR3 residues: CASSLRGSGTLGEQYF. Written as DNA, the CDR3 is TGCGCCAGCAGCCTTCGGGGTAGCGGGACCCTAGGCGAGCAGTACTTC.

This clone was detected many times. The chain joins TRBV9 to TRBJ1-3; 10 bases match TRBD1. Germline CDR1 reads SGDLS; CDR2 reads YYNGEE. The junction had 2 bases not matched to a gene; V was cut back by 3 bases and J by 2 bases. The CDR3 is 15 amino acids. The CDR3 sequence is CASSAGQGPGNTIYF. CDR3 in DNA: TGTGCCAGCAGCGCGGGACAGGGGCCTGGAAACACCATATATTTT.

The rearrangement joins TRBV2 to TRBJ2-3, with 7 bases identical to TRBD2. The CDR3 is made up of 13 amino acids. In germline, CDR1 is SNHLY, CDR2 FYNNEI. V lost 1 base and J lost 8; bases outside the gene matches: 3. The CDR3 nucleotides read TGTGCCAGCAGTGAAGGGTCTAGCGGTACGCAGTATTTT. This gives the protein CASSEGSSGTQYF.

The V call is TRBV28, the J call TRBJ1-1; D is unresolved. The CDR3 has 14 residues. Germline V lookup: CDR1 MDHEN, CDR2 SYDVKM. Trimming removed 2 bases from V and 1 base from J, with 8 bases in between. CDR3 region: CASSLTITNTEAFF. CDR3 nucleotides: TGTGCCAGCAGTTTAACAATTACGAACACTGAAGCTTTCTTT.

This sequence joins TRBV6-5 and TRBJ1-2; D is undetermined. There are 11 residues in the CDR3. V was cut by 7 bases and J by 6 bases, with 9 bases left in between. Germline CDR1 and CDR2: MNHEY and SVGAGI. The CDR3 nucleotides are TGTGCCAGCACCCCACAGCATGGCTACACCTTC. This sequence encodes CASTPQHGYTF.

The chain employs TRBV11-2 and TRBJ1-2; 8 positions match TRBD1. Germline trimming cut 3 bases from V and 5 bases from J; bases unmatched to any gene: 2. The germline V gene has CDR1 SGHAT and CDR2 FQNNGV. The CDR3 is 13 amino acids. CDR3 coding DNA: TGTGCCAGCAGCTTGACAGGGGTATATGGCTACACCTTC. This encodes CASSLTGVYGYTF.

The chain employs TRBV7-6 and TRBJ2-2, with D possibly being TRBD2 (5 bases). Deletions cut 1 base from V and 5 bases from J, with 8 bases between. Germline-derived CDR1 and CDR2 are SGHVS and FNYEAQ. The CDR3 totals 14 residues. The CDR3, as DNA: TGTGCCAGCAGCTTAGTGGAGGCAACCGGGGAGCTGTTTTTT. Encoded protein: CASSLVEATGELFF.

CDR3 sequence (DNA): TGTGCCAGCGGGGCCGGTAGCAATCAGCCCCAGCATTTT. It codes for CASGAGSNQPQHF. The chain recombines TRBV7-6 with TRBJ1-5; a weak D match, TRBD1 (5 bases). CDR1 is SGHVS and CDR2 is FNYEAQ in the germline V gene. The CDR3 contains 13 residues. Trimming removed 8 bases at V and 0 bases at J, with 8 bases between.

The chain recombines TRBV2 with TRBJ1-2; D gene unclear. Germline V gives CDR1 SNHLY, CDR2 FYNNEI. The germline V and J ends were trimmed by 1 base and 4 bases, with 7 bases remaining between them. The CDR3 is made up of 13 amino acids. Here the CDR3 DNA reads TGTGCCAGCAGTGAAGACAGCCTCTATGGCTACACCTTC. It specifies CASSEDSLYGYTF. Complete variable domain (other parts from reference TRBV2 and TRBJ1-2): EPEVTQTPSHQVTQMGQEVILRCVPISNHLYFYWYRQILGQKVEFLVSFYNNEISEKSEIFDDQFSVERPDGSNFTLKIRSTKLEDSAMYFCASSEDSLYGYTFGSGTRLTVV.

This CDR3 reads CASSLSEYGYTF. The CDR3 DNA is TGTGCCAGCAGTTTATCGGAGTATGGCTACACCTTC. The chain has TRBV28 and TRBJ1-2; D gene uncertain. The CDR3 extends over 12 amino acids. The V gene's germline CDR1 is MDHEN and CDR2 SYDVKM. Deletions cut 1 base from V and 5 bases from J, with 5 bases between.

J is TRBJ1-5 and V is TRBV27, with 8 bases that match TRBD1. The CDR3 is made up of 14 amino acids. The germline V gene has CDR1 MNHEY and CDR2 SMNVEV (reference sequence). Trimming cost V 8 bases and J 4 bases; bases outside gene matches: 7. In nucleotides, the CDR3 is TGTGCCAGCTGCACAGGGGGGGTGAATCAGCCCCAGCATTTT. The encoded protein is CASCTGGVNQPQHF.

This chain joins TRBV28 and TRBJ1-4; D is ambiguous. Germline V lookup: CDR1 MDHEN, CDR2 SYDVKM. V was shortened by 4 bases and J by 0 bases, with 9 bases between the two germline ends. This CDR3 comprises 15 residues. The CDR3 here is CASSSLRSTNEKLFF. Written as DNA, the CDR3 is TGTGCCAGCAGTTCACTAAGATCAACTAATGAAAAACTGTTTTTT.

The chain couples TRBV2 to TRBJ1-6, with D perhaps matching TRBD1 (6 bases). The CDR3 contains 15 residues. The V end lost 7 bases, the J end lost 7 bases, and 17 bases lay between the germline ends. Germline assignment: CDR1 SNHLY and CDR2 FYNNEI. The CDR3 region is CASNQEGQSNSPLHF. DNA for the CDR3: TGTGCCAGCAATCAGGAAGGACAGTCCAATTCACCCCTCCACTTT.

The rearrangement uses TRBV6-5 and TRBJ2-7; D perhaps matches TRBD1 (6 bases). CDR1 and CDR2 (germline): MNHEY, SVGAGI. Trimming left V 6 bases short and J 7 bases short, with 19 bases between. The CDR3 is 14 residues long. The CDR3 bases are TGTGCCAGCAGGCCCCTGCGCCGGGACAAGGAGCAGTACTTC. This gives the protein CASRPLRRDKEQYF.